This T cell receptor (beta chain) was recovered during a study of Graves' ophthalmopathy and Graves' hyperthyroidism. Study-level results: Blood also held most thyroid clonotypes expanded above 0.001 frequency.

V gave up 2 bases and J gave up 4 bases, with 9 bases separating them. This CDR3 comprises 13 residues. CDR1 is WSHSY, CDR2 SAAADI, per germline. In this sample, this clonotype turned up many times. Its antigen is unidentified. Using RNA transcripts, the TCR beta CDR3 regions were amplified. The authors performed first-round RT-PCR with HTBI primers and then a second-round multiplex PCR. TCRdb redid the calling of the multiplex PCR reads with MiXCR, one entry per CDR3 protein. The table has over a million distinct CDR3 sequences, 36% seen once. V gene TRBV10-2 combines with J gene TRBJ2-7; D remains unclear. Sequencing was done on a sample of peripheral blood or thyroid tissue (not recorded which). The sequence was obtained from an adult man with Graves' hyperthyroidism. CDR3 DNA: TGCGCCAGCAGTGAGGGTCAGGCGTACGAGCAGTACTTC. This sequence encodes CASSEGQAYEQYF.